This T cell receptor beta chain came from a study of T cells in Graves' hyperthyroidism and ophthalmopathy. Findings and caveats of the study: Classification by a 13 V-J model distinguished ophthalmopathy from stable hyperthyroidism.

Using RNA transcripts as the source, TCR beta CDR3 regions were amplified. HTBI primers were employed in a first-round RT-PCR of the TCR CDR3. TCRdb passed the multiplex PCR reads through MiXCR, listing each CDR3 protein once. The data hold about 180,000 distinct CDR3 sequences, with about a sixth observed a single time. These patients, aged 18 to 65, had recently diagnosed hyperthyroidism lasting under 2 months. Many counts were recorded for this clonotype. The antigen is not known. CDR3 length: 15 residues. The germline V gene has CDR1 PRHDT and CDR2 FYEKMQ (reference sequence). The ends lost 5 bases at V and 0 bases at J; junction bases unmatched: 7.

The sequence came from a woman aged 45-65 years with Graves' hyperthyroidism. This chain connects TRBV13 to TRBJ2-7; 7 bases match TRBD2. The sequencing sample was made of blood. This CDR3 reads CASSRGGGSSYEQYF. CDR3 DNA sequence: TGTGCCAGCAGCCGAGGAGGCGGGAGCTCCTACGAGCAGTACTTC.